Sequencing of this T cell receptor beta chain was carried out in a study of Ad26.COV2.S vaccination and SARS-CoV-2 variants. The wider study: Among those in the COV1001 Ad26.COV2.S trial arm was the donor. Ad26.COV2.S given intramuscularly, once or twice 56 days apart. General study findings and limits: Estimates derived from TCR breadth and depth analyses may have underestimated total T cell responses.

This clone was seen more than once but under ten times. Its antigen is as yet unknown. Regarding treatment: some 19 received Ad26.COV2.S at low or high dose, single or two shots; a few received placebo; per-sample allocation not given. The investigators took samples on day 63 after the first vaccine or placebo injection. This CDR3 region has 13 residues. Germline values: CDR1 MDHEN, CDR2 SYDVKM. The junction had 3 bases not matched to a gene; V was cut back by 3 bases and J by 6 bases. TCRdb keeps only in-frame clones here, not all; method: immunoSEQ multiplex PCR. The sample lists over 350,000 clones; more than 85% were seen once.

This clonotype was sampled from a person aged 18 to 59 who received the Ad26.COV2.S COVID-19 vaccine or a placebo. V and J are TRBV28 and TRBJ1-1, with TRBD1 matching over 8 bases. Sequencing used peripheral blood, obtained in a trial of Ad26.COV2.S vaccine versus placebo. The CDR3: CASSFAGGPEAFF. The CDR3 nucleotides are TGTGCCAGCAGTTTTGCAGGGGGCCCTGAAGCTTTCTTT. The whole variable domain, remainder taken from reference TRBV28 and TRBJ1-1, is DVKVTQSSRYLVKRTGEKVFLECVQDMDHENMFWYRQDPGLGLRLIYFSYDVKMKEKGDIPEGYSVSREKKERFSLILESASTNQTSMYLCASSFAGGPEAFFGQGTRLTVV.